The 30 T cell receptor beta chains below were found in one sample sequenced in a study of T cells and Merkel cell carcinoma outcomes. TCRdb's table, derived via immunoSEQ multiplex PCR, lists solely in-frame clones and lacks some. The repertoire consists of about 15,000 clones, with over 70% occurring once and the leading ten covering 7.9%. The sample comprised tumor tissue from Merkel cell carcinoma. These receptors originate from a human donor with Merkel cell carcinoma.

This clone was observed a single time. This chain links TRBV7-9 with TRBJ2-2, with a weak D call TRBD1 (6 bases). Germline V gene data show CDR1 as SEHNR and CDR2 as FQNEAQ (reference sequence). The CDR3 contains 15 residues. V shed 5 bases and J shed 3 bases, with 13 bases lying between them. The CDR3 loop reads CASSQHRADTGELFF. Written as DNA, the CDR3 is TGTGCCAGCAGCCAGCACAGGGCGGACACCGGGGAGCTGTTTTTT.

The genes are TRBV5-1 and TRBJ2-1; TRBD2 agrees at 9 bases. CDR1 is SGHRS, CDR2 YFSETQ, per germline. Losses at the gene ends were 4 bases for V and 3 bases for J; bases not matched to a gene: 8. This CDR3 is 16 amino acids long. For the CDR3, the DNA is TGCGCCAGCAGCCCGGGGACTAGCACGGACTACAATGAGCAGTTCTTC. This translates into CASSPGTSTDYNEQFF.

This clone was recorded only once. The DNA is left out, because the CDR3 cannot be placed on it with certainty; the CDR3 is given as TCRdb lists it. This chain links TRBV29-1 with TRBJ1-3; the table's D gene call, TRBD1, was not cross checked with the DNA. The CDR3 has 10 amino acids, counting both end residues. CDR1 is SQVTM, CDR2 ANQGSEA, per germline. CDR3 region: CSVGQGAFDF.

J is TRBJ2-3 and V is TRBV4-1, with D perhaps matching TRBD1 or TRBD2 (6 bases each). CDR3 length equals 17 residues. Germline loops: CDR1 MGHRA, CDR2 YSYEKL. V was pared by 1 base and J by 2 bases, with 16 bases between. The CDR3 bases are TGCGCCAGCAGCCAAGTTTCGGGGGCATCGGACACAGATACGCAGTATTTT. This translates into CASSQVSGASDTDTQYF.

The CDR3 loop reads CASKEGGPSEQFF. In DNA form, the CDR3 reads TGTGCCAGCAAGGAGGGGGGGCCCAGTGAGCAGTTCTTC. V is TRBV7-2 and J is TRBJ2-1; TRBD2 is a possible D gene (7 bases). V lost 7 bases, J lost 9 bases, and 16 bases lay in between. The V gene's germline CDR1 is SGHTA and CDR2 FQGNSA. The CDR3 covers 13 residues.

CDR3 bases: TGCGCCAGCAGCCCTCAGGGGGCGCTTTACGAGCAGTACTTC. Residues: CASSPQGALYEQYF. The chain links TRBV5-1 to TRBJ2-7, with TRBD1 matching 8 bases. Germline lookup yields CDR1 SGHRS and CDR2 YFSETQ. With V trimmed by 4 bases and J by 4 bases, 7 bases remained unmatched. This CDR3 has 14 residues. Full variable domain (rest looked up from reference TRBV5-1 and TRBJ2-7): KAGVTQTPRYLIKTRGQQVTLSCSPISGHRSVSWYQQTPGQGLQFLFEYFSETQRNKGNFPGRFSGRQFSNSRSEMNVSTLELGDSALYLCASSPQGALYEQYFGPGTRLTVT.

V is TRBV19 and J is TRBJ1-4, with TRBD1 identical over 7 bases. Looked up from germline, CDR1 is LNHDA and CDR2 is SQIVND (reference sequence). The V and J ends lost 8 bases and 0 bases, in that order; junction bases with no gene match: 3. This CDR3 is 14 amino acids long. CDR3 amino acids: CASRDSPTNEKLFF. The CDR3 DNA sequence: TGTGCCAGTCGGGACAGTCCAACTAATGAAAAACTGTTTTTT.

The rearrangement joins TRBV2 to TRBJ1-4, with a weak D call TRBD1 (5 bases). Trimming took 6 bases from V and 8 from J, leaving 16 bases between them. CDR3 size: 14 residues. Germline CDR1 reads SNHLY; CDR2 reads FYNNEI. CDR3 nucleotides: TGTGCCAGCAGAGATACAGGATCTGGCGAAAAACTGTTTTTT. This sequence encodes CASRDTGSGEKLFF.

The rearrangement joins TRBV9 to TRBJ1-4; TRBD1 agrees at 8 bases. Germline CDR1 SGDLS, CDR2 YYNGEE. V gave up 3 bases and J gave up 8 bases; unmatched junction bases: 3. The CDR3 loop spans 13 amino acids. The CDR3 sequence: CASSARTGEKLFF. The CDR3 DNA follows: TGTGCCAGCAGCGCGAGGACAGGGGAAAAACTGTTTTTT.

CDR3 in DNA: TGTGCCAGCAGCTTAGGGGGGCCGACCGGGGAGCTGTTTTTT. This sequence encodes CASSLGGPTGELFF. The rearrangement joins TRBV5-4 to TRBJ2-2; D is possibly TRBD1 or TRBD2 (6 bases each). The CDR3 sequence is 14 residues long. The germline V and J ends were trimmed by 2 bases and 5 bases, with 10 bases remaining between them. Germline V gives CDR1 SGHNT, CDR2 YYREEE (reference sequence).

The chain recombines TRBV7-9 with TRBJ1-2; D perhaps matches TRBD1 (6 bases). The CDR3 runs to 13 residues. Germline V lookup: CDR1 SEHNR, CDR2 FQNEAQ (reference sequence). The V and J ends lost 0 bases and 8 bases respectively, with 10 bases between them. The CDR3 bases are TGTGCCAGCAGCTTAGCGACAGGTGACGGCTACACCTTC. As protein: CASSLATGDGYTF.

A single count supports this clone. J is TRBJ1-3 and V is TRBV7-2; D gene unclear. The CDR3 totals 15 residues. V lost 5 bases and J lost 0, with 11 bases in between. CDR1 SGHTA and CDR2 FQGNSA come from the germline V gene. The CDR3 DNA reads TGTGCCAGCAGCCAAAGACGGTCCTCTGGAAACACCATATATTTT. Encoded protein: CASSQRRSSGNTIYF.

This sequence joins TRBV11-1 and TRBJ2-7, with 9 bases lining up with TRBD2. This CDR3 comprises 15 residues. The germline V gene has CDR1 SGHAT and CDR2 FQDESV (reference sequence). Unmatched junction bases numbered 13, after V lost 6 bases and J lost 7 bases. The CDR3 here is CASSLGAGGRPEQYF. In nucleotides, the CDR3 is TGTGCCAGCAGTCTAGGTGCGGGAGGGCGACCGGAGCAGTACTTC.

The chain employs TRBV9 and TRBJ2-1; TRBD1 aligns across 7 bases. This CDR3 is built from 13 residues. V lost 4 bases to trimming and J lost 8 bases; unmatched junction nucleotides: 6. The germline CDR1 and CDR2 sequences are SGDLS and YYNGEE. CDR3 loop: CASSLTGLDEQFF. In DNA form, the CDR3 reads TGTGCCAGCAGCCTGACAGGGCTGGATGAGCAGTTCTTC.

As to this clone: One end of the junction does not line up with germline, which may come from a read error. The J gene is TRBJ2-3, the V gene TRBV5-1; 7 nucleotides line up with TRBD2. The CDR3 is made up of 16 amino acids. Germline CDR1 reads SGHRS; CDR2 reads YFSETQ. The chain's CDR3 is CASSGGIGGTTDTQYF. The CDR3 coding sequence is TGCGCCAGCAGCGGGGGAATCGGGGGGACCACAGATACACAGTATTTT. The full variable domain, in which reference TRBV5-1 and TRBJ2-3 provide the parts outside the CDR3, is KAGVTQTPRYLIKTRGQQVTLSCSPISGHRSVSWYQQTPGQGLQFLFEYFSETQRNKGNFPGRFSGRQFSNSRSEMNVSTLELGDSALYLCASSGGIGGTTDTQYFGPGTRLTVL.

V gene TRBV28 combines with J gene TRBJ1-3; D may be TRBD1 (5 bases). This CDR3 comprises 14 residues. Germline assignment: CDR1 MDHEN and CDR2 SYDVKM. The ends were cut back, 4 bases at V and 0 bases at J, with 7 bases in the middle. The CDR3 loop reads CASSWGSSGNTIYF. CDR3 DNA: TGTGCCAGCAGTTGGGGGAGCTCTGGAAACACCATATATTTT.

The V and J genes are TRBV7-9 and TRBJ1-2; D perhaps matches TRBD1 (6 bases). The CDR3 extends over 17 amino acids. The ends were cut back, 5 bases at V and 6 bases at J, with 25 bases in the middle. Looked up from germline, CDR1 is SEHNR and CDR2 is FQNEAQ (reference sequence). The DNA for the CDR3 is TGTGCCAGCAGCCTCGTGGGGGGCGGGTACCTGGGAAATGGCTACACCTTC. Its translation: CASSLVGGGYLGNGYTF.

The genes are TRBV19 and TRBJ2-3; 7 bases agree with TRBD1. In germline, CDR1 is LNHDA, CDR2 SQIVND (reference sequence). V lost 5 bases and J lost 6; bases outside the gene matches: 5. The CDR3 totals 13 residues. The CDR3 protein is CASSSQGPDTQYF. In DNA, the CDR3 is TGTGCCAGTAGTTCACAGGGGCCGGATACGCAGTATTTT.

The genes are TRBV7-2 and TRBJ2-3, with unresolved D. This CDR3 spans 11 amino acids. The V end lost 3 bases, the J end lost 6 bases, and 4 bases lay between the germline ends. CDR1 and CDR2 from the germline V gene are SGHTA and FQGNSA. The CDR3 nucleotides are TGTGCCAGCAGCTTGAAGGATACGCAGTATTTT. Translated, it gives CASSLKDTQYF.

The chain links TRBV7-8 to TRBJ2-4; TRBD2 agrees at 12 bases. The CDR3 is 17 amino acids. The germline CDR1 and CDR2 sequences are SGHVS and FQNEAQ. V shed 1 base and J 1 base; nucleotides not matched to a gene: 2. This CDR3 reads CASSLGTSGAAKNIQYF. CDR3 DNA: TGTGCCAGCAGCTTAGGGACTAGCGGGGCGGCCAAAAACATTCAGTACTTC.

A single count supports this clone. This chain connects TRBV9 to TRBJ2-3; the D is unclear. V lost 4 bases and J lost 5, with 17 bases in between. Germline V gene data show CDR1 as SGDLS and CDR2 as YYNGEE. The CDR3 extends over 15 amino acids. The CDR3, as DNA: TGTGCCAGCAGCTTCATGGGTGGGTTCGGAGATACGCAGTATTTT. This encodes CASSFMGGFGDTQYF.

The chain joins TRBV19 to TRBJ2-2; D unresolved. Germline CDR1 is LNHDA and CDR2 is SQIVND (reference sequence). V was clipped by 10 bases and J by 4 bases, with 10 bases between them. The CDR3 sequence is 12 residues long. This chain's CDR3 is CATRGVTGELFF. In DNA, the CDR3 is TGTGCCACCCGAGGCGTCACCGGGGAGCTGTTTTTT.

As DNA, the CDR3 is TGTGCCAGCAGTCACCGGACAGGGGGAGACACTGAAGCTTTCTTT. Protein product: CASSHRTGGDTEAFF. The gene calls are TRBV6-6 and TRBJ1-1; TRBD1 matches 10 bases. The CDR3 runs 15 residues. With 5 bases clipped from V and 3 bases from J, the junction kept 6 bases outside the gene matches. Germline-derived CDR1 and CDR2 are MNHNY and SVGAGI (reference sequence).

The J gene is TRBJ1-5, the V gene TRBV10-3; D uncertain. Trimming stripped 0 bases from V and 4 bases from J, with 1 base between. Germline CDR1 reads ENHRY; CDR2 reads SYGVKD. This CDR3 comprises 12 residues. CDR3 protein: CAISESNQPQHF. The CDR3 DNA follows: TGTGCCATCAGTGAGTCGAATCAGCCCCAGCATTTT.

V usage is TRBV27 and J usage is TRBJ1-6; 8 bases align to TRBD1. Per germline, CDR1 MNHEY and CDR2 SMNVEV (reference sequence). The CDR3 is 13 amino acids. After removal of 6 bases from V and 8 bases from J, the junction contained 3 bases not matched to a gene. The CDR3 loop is CASRPGGYSPLHF. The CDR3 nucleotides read TGTGCCAGCAGGCCAGGGGGCTATTCACCCCTCCACTTT.

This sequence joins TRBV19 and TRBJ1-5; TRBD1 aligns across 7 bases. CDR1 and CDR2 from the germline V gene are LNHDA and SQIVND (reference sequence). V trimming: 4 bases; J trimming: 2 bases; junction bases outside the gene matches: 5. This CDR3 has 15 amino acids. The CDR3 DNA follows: TGTGCCAGTAGTAGCAGACAGGGAGGCAATCAGCCCCAGCATTTT. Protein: CASSSRQGGNQPQHF.

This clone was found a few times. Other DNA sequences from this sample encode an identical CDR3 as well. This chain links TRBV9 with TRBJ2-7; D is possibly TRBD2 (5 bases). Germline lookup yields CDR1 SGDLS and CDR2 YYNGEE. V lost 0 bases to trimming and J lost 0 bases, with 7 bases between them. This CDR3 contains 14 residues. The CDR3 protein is CASSVGGNSYEQYF. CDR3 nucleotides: TGTGCCAGCAGCGTAGGAGGGAACTCCTACGAGCAGTACTTC.

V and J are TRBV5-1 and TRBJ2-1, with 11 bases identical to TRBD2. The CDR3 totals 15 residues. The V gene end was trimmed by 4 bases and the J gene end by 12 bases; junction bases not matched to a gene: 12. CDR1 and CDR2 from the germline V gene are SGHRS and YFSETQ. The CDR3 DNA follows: TGCGCCAGCAGCGGGGGACTAGCGGAGACCAGTTGGCAGTTCTTC. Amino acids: CASSGGLAETSWQFF.

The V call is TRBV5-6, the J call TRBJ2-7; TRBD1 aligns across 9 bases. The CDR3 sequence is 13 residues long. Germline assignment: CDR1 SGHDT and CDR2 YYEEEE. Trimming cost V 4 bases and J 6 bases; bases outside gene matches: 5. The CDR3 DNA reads TGTGCCAGCAGCCTCGGGACAGGGCGCGAGCAGTACTTC. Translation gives CASSLGTGREQYF.

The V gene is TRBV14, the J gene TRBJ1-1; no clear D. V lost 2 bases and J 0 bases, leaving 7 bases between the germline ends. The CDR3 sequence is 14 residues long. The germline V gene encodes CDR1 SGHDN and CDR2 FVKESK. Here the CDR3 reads CASSQNLLNTEAFF. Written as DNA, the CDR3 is TGTGCCAGCAGCCAAAACTTACTGAACACTGAAGCTTTCTTT.